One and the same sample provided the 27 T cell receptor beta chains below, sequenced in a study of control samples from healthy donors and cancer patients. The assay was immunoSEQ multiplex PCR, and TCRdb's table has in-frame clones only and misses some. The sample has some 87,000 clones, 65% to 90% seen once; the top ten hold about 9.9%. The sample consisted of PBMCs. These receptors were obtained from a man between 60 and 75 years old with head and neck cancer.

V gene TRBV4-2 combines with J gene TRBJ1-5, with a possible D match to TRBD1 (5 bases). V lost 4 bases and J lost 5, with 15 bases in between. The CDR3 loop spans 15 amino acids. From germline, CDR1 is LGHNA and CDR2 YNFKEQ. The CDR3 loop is CASSPLSGPDQPQHF. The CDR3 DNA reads TGTGCCAGCAGCCCCCTTTCAGGGCCGGATCAGCCCCAGCATTTT.

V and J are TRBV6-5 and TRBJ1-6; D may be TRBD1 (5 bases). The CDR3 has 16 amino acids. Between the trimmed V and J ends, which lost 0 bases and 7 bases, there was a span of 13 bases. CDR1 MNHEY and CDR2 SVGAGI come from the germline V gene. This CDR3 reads CASSYSQDPWNSPLHF. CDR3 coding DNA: TGTGCCAGCAGTTACTCACAGGATCCTTGGAATTCACCCCTCCACTTT.

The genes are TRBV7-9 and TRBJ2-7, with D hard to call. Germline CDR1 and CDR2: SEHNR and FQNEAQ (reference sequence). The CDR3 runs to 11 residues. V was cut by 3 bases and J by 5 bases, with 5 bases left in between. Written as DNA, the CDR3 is TGTGCCAGCAGCTTTGAGAACGAGCAGTACTTC. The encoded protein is CASSFENEQYF.

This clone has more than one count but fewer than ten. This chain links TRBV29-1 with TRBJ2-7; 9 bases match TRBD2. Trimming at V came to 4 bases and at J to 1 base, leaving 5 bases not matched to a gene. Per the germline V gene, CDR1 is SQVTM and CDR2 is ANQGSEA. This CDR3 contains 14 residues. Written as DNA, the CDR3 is TGCAGCGTTGCCGGGACTAGCTTTTCCTACGAGCAGTACTTC. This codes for CSVAGTSFSYEQYF.

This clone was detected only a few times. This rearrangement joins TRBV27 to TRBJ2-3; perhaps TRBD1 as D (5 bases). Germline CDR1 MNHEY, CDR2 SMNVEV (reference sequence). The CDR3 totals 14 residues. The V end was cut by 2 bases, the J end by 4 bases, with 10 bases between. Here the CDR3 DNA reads TGTGCCAGCAGTTTACAGGGAATCCCAGATACGCAGTATTTT. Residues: CASSLQGIPDTQYF.

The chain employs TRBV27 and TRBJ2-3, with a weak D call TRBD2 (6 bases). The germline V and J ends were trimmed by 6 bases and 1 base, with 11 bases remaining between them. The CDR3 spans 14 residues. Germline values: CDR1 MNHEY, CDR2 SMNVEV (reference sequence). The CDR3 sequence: CASRLTSGTDTQYF. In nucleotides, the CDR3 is TGTGCCAGCAGACTGACTAGTGGCACAGATACGCAGTATTTT.

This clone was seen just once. CDR3 DNA: TGTGCCAGCAGTTACTCCTATTTGGCCACAGATACGCAGTATTTT. Translated, it gives CASSYSYLATDTQYF. V gene TRBV6-5 combines with J gene TRBJ2-3; D is unresolved. The CDR3 totals 15 residues. V gave up 0 bases and J gave up 2 bases, with 9 bases separating them. Germline V gene data show CDR1 as MNHEY and CDR2 as SVGAGI.

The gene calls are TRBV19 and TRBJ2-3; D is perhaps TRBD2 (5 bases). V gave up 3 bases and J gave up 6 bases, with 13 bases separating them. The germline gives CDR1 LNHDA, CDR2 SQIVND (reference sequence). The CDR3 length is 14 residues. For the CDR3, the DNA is TGTGCCAGTAGTATGGTAGGACTCACGGATACGCAGTATTTT. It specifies CASSMVGLTDTQYF.

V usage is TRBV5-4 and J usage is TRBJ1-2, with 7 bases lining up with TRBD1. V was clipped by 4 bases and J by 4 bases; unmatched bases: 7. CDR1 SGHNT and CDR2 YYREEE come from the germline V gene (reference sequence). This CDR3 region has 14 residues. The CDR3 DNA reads TGTGCCAGCAGCCCTCGGGACAGCCTCTATGGCTACACCTTC. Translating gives CASSPRDSLYGYTF.

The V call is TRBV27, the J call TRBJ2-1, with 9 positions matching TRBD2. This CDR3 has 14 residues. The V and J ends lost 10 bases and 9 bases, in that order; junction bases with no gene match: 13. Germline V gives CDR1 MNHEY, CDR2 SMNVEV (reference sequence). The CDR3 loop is CATHRSGSIIEQFF. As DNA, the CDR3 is TGTGCCACCCATCGTAGCGGGAGCATAATTGAGCAGTTCTTC.

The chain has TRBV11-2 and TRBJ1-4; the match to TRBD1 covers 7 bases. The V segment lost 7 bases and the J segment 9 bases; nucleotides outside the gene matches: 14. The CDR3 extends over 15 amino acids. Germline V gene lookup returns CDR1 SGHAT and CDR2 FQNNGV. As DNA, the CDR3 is TGTGCCAGCACCGGGGGGCGGACAGGTCTAAAAAAACTGTTTTTT. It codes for CASTGGRTGLKKLFF.

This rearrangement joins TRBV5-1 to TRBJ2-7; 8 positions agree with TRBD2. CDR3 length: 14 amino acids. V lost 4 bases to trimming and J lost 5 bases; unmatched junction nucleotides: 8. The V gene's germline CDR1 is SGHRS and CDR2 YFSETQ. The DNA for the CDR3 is TGCGCCAGCAGCCCTCGGGAGGGAAGCAACGAGCAGTACTTC. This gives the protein CASSPREGSNEQYF. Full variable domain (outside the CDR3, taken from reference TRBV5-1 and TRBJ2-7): KAGVTQTPRYLIKTRGQQVTLSCSPISGHRSVSWYQQTPGQGLQFLFEYFSETQRNKGNFPGRFSGRQFSNSRSEMNVSTLELGDSALYLCASSPREGSNEQYFGPGTRLTVT.

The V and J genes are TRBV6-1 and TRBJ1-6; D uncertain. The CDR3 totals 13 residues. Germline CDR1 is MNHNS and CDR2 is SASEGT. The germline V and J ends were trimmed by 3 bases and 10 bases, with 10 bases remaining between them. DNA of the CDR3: TGTGCCAGCAGTGAGCAAGTGGGGTCACCCCTCCACTTT. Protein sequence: CASSEQVGSPLHF.

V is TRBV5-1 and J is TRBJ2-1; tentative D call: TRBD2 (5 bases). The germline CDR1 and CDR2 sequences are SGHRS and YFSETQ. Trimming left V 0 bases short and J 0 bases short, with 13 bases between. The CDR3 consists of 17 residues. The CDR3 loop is CASSLEPAGSSYNEQFF. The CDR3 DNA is TGCGCCAGCAGCTTGGAACCCGCGGGCAGCTCCTACAATGAGCAGTTCTTC.

In DNA, the CDR3 is TGTGCCAGCAGGGGAGACTTCTACGAGCAGTACTTC. Protein: CASRGDFYEQYF. The chain links TRBV6-5 to TRBJ2-7, with D perhaps matching TRBD2 (5 bases). Trimming took off 6 bases at V and 3 bases at J, with 9 bases between the two ends. The CDR3 runs 12 residues. CDR1 MNHEY and CDR2 SVGAGI come from the germline V gene.

CDR3 in DNA: TGTGCCAGCAGTTTAGGCCTCTCGGGGGACTACGAGCAGTACTTC. This gives the protein CASSLGLSGDYEQYF. The chain joins TRBV28 to TRBJ2-7, with D perhaps matching TRBD2 (6 bases). From germline, CDR1 is MDHEN and CDR2 SYDVKM. V was clipped by 2 bases and J by 3 bases, with 14 bases between them. The CDR3 length is 15 residues.

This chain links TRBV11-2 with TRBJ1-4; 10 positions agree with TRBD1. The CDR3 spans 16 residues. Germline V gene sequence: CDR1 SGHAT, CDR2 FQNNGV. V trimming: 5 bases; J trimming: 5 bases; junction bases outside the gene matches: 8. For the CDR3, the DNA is TGTGCCAGCAGCCGTCAACAGGACAGGGGGAATGAAAAACTGTTTTTT. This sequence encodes CASSRQQDRGNEKLFF.

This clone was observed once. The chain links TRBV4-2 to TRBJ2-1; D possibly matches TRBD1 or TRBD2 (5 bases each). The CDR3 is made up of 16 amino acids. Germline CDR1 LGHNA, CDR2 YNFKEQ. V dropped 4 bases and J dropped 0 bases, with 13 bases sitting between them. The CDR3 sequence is CASSPWDGSSYNEQFF. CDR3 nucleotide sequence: TGTGCCAGCAGCCCCTGGGACGGTAGCTCCTACAATGAGCAGTTCTTC.

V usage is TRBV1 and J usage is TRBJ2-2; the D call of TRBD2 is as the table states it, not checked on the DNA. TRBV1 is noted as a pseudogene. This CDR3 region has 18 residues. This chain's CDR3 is CTSSHPPGSKGYTGELFF. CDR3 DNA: TGCACCAGCAGCCACCCCCCGGGGAGCAAAGGCTACACCGGGGAGCTGTTTTTT.

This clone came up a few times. The CDR3: CSVGVVFAEAFF. As DNA, the CDR3 is TGCAGCGTTGGGGTCGTATTCGCTGAAGCTTTCTTT. The gene calls are TRBV29-1 and TRBJ1-1; D is unresolved. CDR1 SQVTM and CDR2 ANQGSEA come from the germline V gene. V lost 4 bases and J lost 6, with 12 bases in between. The CDR3 is 12 amino acids.

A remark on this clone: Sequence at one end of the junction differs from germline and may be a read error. CDR3 coding DNA: TGTACCAGCAGCTTTAGCACAGATACGCAGTATTTT. Encoded protein: CTSSFSTDTQYF. The V and J genes are TRBV12-3 or TRBV12-4 and TRBJ2-3; D gene uncertain. CDR3 length equals 12 residues.

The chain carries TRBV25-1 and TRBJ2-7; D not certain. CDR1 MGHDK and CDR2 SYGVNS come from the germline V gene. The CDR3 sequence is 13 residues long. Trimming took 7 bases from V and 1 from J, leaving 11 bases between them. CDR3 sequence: CASTMAGSYEQYF. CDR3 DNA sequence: TGTGCCAGCACAATGGCAGGTTCCTACGAGCAGTACTTC.

The DNA for the CDR3 is TGCGCCAGCAGTGACCGGGACAGGGCGTGGACCGGGGAGCTGTTTTTT. Translated, it gives CASSDRDRAWTGELFF. J is TRBJ2-2 and V is TRBV10-2; TRBD1 matches 9 bases. J lost 5 bases, V lost 3 bases, and 7 bases had no gene match. The germline CDR1 and CDR2 sequences are WSHSY and SAAADI. CDR3 size: 16 residues.

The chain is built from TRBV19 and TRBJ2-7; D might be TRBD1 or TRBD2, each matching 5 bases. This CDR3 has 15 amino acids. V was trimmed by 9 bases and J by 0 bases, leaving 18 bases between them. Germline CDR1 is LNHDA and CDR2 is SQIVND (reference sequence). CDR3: CASPRGRQHSYEQYF. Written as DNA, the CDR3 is TGTGCCAGCCCCCGAGGGAGACAGCACTCCTACGAGCAGTACTTC.

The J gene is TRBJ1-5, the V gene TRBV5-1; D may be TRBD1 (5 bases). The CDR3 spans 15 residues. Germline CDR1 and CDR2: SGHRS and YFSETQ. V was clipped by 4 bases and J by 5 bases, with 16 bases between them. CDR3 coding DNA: TGCGCCAGCAGCCCCTCAGCAGGGCGCGATCAGCCCCAGCATTTT. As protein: CASSPSAGRDQPQHF.

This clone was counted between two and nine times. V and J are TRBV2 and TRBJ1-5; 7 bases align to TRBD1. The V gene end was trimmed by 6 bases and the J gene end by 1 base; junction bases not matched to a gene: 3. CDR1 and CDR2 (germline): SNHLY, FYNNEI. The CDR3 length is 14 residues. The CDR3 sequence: CASSQGQSNQPQHF. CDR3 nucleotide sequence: TGTGCCAGCAGCCAGGGACAGAGCAATCAGCCCCAGCATTTT.

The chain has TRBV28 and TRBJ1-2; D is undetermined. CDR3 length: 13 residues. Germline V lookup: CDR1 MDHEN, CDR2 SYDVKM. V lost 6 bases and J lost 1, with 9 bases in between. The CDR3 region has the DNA TGTGCCAGCAGCCCACAGCTTAACTATGGCTACACCTTC. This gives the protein CASSPQLNYGYTF.